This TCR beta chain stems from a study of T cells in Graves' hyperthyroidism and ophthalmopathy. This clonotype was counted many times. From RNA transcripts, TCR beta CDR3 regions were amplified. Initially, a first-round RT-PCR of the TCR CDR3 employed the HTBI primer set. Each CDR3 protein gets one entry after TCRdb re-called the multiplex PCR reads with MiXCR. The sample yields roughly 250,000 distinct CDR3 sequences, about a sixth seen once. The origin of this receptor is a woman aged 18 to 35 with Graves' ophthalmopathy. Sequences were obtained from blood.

The CDR3 region has the DNA TGTGCCAGCAGCCGCTCAACTCCAGGGGGCTTGCATCAGCCCCAGCATTTT. This gives the protein CASSRSTPGGLHQPQHF. The chain uses TRBV6-1 and TRBJ1-5, with TRBD1 identical over 8 bases. Per the germline V gene, CDR1 is MNHNS and CDR2 is SASEGT. The CDR3 spans 17 residues. V was pared by 6 bases and J by 5 bases, with 15 bases of the junction left unmatched.